The rows below give T cell receptor beta chains drawn from one sample of a study of spatial heterogeneity in lung cancer. TCRdb used MiXCR to reprocess the 5' RACE reads, holding one entry per CDR3 protein. The sample lists approximately 3,000 distinct CDR3 sequences, more than 15% occurring once. The sample consisted of lung tumor tissue, taken at surgery. The receptors originated from a male donor with early-stage non-small cell lung cancer. The CDR3 runs from the conserved cysteine through the conserved F or W. The order of the fields is clone size, V gene, D gene, CDR3 length, J gene, CDR3 DNA, CDR3 protein. The D gene is left open where the match is weak. Rows give clone size only sometimes, using once, few, many, or a class for an expanded clone.

>medium-sized|TRBV7-8|TRBD2|16|TRBJ2-2
TGTGCCAGCAGCATTAGCGGGAGGGCCAACACCGGGGAGCTGTTTTTT
CASSISGRANTGELFF
>many|TRBV3-1|NA|15|TRBJ2-1
TGTGCCAGCAGTCACTACTTGGGTAGCTACAATGAGCAGTTCTTC
CASSHYLGSYNEQFF
>medium-sized|TRBV12-3/TRBV12-4|NA|11|TRBJ2-7
TGTGCCAGCAGTTTTAACTACGAGCAGTACTTC
CASSFNYEQYF
>medium-sized|TRBV20-1|NA|14|TRBJ1-6
TGCAGTGCTAAATTACAAAACCCGAATTCACCCCTCCACTTT
CSAKLQNPNSPLHF
>many|TRBV5-1|TRBD1|16|TRBJ2-7
TGCGCCAGCAGCTATCGGACAGGACGACAATCCTACGAGCAGTACTTC
CASSYRTGRQSYEQYF
>medium-sized|TRBV10-3|NA|13|TRBJ2-2
TGTGCCATAAGAGAGGCGGGAACCGGGGAGCTGTTTTTT
CAIREAGTGELFF
>NA|TRBV7-9|TRBD1|14|TRBJ2-7
TGTGCCAGCAGCCCACCGACAGGGGACTACGAGCAGTACTTC
CASSPPTGDYEQYF
>medium-sized|TRBV12-3/TRBV12-4|TRBD2|14|TRBJ2-1
TGTGCCAGCAACCCGGGACTAGCGTCCAATGAGCAGTTCTTC
CASNPGLASNEQFF
>medium-sized|TRBV12-5|NA|13|TRBJ1-1
TGTGCTAGTGGTTCCAGTGGTTTCACTGAAGCTTTCTTT
CASGSSGFTEAFF
>medium-sized|TRBV20-1|TRBD2|14|TRBJ2-5
TGCAGTGCCAAACAGCGGGGGGGATGGGAGACCCAGTACTTC
CSAKQRGGWETQYF
>medium-sized|TRBV6-5|TRBD1|15|TRBJ2-5
TGTGCCAGCAGTTCCCCCGGGACAGGGCTGGAGACCCAGTACTTC
CASSSPGTGLETQYF
>medium-sized|TRBV28|TRBD2|16|TRBJ2-7
TGTGCCAGCAGTTTCGGGAGGGGCCCGAGCTCCTACGAGCAGTACTTC
CASSFGRGPSSYEQYF
>NA|TRBV29-1|NA|11|TRBJ2-3
TGCAGCGAACGAACGACAGATACGCAGTATTTT
CSERTTDTQYF
>NA|TRBV29-1|NA|13|TRBJ2-7
TGCAGCGTTCGGTTGGAGAGCTCCTACGAGCAGTACTTC
CSVRLESSYEQYF
>medium-sized|TRBV11-2|NA|15|TRBJ1-6
TGTGCCAGCAGCCGTAACGGGGGGGTAGATTCACCCCTCCACTTT
CASSRNGGVDSPLHF
>medium-sized|TRBV6-1|NA|15|TRBJ2-5
TGTGCCAGCAGTGACAACGGGATAGGGGGAGAGACCCAGTACTTC
CASSDNGIGGETQYF
>few|TRBV5-6|NA|15|TRBJ2-5
TGTGCCAGCAGCTTGGCCGGGGCTAGCGATCCGACCCAGTACTTC
CASSLAGASDPTQYF
>medium-sized|TRBV11-2|NA|14|TRBJ2-7
TGTGCCAGCAGCTTAGTCGGCAGGACCTACGAGCAGTACTTC
CASSLVGRTYEQYF
>once|TRBV7-2|TRBD2|18|TRBJ2-3
TGTGCCAGCAGCTTAGTCGTACTAGCGGGACGGGCGATAGATACGCAGTATTTT
CASSLVVLAGRAIDTQYF
>large|TRBV20-1|NA|15|TRBJ2-4
TGCAGTGCTAGAGATCTGGAGGGGGCCAAAAACATTCAGTACTTC
CSARDLEGAKNIQYF
>NA|TRBV12-3/TRBV12-4|NA|13|TRBJ2-7
TGTGCCAGCAGTTTTGCCAGTCTCTACGAGCAGTACTTC
CASSFASLYEQYF
>medium-sized|TRBV28|NA|15|TRBJ2-7
TGTGCCAGCAGTTCCCCCGGTGGGGGTACCTACGAGCAGTACTTC
CASSSPGGGTYEQYF